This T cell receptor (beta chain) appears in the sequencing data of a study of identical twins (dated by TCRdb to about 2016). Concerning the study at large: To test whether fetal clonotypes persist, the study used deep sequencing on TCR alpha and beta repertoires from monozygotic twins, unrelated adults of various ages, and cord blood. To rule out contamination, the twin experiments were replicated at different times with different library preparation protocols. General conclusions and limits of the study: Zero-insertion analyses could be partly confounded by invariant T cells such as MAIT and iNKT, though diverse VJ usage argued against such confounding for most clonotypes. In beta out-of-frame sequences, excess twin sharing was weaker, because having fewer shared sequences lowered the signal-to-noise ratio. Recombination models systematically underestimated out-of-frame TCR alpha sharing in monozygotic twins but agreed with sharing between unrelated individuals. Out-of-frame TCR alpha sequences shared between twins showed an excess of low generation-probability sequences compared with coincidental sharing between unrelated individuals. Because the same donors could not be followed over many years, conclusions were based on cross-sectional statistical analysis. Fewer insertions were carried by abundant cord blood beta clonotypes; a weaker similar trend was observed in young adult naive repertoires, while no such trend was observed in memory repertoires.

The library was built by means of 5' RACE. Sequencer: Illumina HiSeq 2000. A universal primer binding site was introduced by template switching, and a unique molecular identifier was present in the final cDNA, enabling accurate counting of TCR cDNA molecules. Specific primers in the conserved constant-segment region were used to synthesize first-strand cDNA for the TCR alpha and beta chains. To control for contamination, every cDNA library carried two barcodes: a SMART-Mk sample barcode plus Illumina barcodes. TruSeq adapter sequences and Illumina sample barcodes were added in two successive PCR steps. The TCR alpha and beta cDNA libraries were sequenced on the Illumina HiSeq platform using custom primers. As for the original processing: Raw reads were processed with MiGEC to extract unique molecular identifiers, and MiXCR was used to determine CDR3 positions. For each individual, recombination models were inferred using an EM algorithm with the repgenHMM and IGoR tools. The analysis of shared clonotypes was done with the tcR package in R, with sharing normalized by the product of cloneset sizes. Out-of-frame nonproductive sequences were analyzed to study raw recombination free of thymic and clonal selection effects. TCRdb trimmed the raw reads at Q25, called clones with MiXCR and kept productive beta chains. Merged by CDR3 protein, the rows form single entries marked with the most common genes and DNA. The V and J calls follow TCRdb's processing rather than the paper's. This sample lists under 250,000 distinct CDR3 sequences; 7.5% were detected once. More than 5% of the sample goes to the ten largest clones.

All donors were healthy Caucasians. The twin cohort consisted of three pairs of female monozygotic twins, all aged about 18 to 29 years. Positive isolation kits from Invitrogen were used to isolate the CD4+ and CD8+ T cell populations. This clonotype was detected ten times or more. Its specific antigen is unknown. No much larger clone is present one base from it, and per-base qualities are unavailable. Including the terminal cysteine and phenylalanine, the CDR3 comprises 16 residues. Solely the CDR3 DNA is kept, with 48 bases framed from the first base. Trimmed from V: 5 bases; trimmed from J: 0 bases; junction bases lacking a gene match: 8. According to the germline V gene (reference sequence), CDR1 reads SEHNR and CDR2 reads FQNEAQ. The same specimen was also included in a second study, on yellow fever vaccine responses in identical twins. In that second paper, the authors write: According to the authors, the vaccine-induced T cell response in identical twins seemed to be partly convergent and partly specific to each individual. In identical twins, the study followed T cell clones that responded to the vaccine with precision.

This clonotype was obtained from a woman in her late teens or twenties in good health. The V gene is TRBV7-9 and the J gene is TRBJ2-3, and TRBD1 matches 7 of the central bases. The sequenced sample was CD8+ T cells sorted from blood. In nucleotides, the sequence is TGTGCCAGCAGCCCCCAGGGGGAACCTAGCACAGATACGCAGTATTTT. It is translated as CASSPQGEPSTDTQYF.